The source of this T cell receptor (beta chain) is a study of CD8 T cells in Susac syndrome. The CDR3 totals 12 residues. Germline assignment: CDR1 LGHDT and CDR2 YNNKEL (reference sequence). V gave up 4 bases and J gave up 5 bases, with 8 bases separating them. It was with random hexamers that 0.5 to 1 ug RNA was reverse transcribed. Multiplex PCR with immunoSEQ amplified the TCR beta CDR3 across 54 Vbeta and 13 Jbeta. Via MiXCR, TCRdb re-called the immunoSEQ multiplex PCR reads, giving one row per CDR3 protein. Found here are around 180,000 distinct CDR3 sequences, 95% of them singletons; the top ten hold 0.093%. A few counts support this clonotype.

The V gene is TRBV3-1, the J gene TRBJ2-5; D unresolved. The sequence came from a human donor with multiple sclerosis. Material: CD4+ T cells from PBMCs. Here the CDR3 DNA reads TGTGCCAGCAGCCCCCTGGAGGAGACCCAGTACTTC. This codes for CASSPLEETQYF.